This TCR beta chain stems from a study of shared clonotypes between healthy human individuals. Adult donors, all healthy and HIV-negative, had no recent acute infections or vaccinations. Using 200 ng DNA, roughly 33,000 T cell genomes, the sorted-subset replicate PCRs were run. The data were produced by immunoSEQ multiplex PCR, yet TCRdb's version contains in-frame clones alone and is incomplete. The sample consists of roughly 2 million clones, 85% to 95% of them appearing once. The CDR3 sequence is 13 residues long. Trimming took off 10 bases at V and 3 bases at J, with 12 bases between the two ends. Germline V gene lookup returns CDR1 ENHRY and CDR2 SYGVKD.

The chain employs TRBV10-3 and TRBJ1-4, with D hard to call. Material: naive CD4+ T cells sorted from blood. Subset described: CD45RA+ positively selected. The TCR comes from a man between 18 and 29 years old in good health. CDR3: CATLEGPNEKLFF. CDR3 in DNA: TGTGCCACCCTAGAAGGCCCTAATGAAAAACTGTTTTTT.